The clone carrying this T cell receptor (beta chain) was detected many times. Its matching antigen is unknown. Patients chosen for sequencing had shown CD8+CD57+ cell expansion by flow cytometry. TCR beta VDJ and CDR3 profiles were obtained from a genomic DNA template. TCRdb independently ran MiXCR on the reads; one entry per CDR3 protein. Here the sample spans around 160,000 distinct CDR3 sequences, 40% to 55% being singletons. This sample was taken from a study of CD8+CD57+ T cells in acquired aplastic anemia. General study points: It was found that more than 25 CD8+ CDR3 sequences were shared between patients and controls.

Germline V gene lookup returns CDR1 SGDLS and CDR2 YYNGEE. The CDR3 loop spans 15 amino acids. Trimming left V 0 bases short and J 2 bases short, with 11 bases between. The sample comprised sorted CD4+, CD8+, or CD8+CD57+ T cells (not recorded which) from PBMCs. The rearrangement uses TRBV9 and TRBJ2-5; D gene ambiguous. The sequence was obtained from a human donor with aplastic anemia. CDR3 sequence (DNA): TGTGCCAGCAGCGTAGGTGGGCTGGGGCAAGAGACCCAGTACTTC. Protein product: CASSVGGLGQETQYF.